This passage covers 31 T cell receptor beta chains from one sample sequenced in a study of regulatory T cells in long-lasting Graves disease. Construction of TCR beta libraries relied on iRepertoire HTBI primers and on Arm-PCR targeting CDR3 regions. TCRdb used MiXCR to reprocess the multiplex PCR reads, holding one entry per CDR3 protein. The table lists about 430,000 distinct CDR3 sequences, 20% to 25% of them singletons. Time point in this sample: persistent/refractory GD, antithyroid drugs over 5 years with positive TRAb. Extracted RNA from PBMCs served as the source of the TCR library. The sample consisted of peripheral blood mononuclear cells (PBMCs), taken when the disease was refractory, from a patient treated with antithyroid drugs. The receptors were sampled from a female donor with Graves disease.

This clonotype was counted many times. The chain combines TRBV28 with TRBJ2-7; D is undetermined. V was pared by 2 bases and J by 6 bases, with 17 bases between. The CDR3 extends over 15 amino acids. Germline CDR1 and CDR2: MDHEN and SYDVKM. CDR3 region: CASSLITSSFFEQYF. CDR3 in DNA: TGTGCCAGCAGTTTAATAACGAGTTCCTTCTTCGAGCAGTACTTC.

As for this clonotype: One junction end disagrees with the germline gene, perhaps due to a read error. The gene calls are TRBV11-2 and TRBJ2-2, with 9 bases fitting TRBD2. The CDR3 has 16 residues. Germline V lookup: CDR1 SGHAT, CDR2 FQNNGV. The CDR3 here is CACSPRAGGITGELFF. CDR3 sequence (DNA): TGTGCCTGCAGCCCCAGGGCGGGAGGGATTACCGGGGAGCTGTTTTTT.

The table lists this clonotype with a few counts. The genes are TRBV19 and TRBJ1-5; weak D call: TRBD1 (5 bases). Trimming took 5 bases from V and 3 from J, leaving 14 bases between them. CDR3 length equals 15 residues. Germline V gene data show CDR1 as LNHDA and CDR2 as SQIVND (reference sequence). The CDR3 spells CASSFAGHYNQPQHF. The CDR3 DNA sequence: TGTGCCAGTAGTTTCGCAGGACATTACAATCAGCCCCAGCATTTT.

Comments on this clonotype: A much larger clone is a single base away; this may be a read error. This rearrangement joins TRBV15 to TRBJ2-3; 7 bases are a match to TRBD1. The CDR3 is 18 amino acids. Germline values: CDR1 LNHNV, CDR2 YYDKDF (reference sequence). The CDR3 sequence is CVTSRDFGQTGTTDTQYF. The CDR3 DNA is TGTGTCACCAGCAGAGATTTCGGGCAGACAGGGACGACAGATACGCAGTATTTT.

This clonotype has just a few counts. V usage is TRBV29-1 and J usage is TRBJ2-7; perhaps TRBD2 as D (5 bases). This CDR3 contains 15 residues. Germline loops: CDR1 SQVTM, CDR2 ANQGSEA. V was trimmed by 0 bases and J by 6 bases, leaving 18 bases between them. For the CDR3, the DNA is TGCAGCGTTGAAGATCCCGGACTTTATCCATCCGAGCAGTACTTC. Amino acid sequence: CSVEDPGLYPSEQYF.

This clonotype appeared once. An end of the junction does not agree with germline; a read error may underlie this. The chain uses TRBV28 and TRBJ2-3; 7 bases agree with TRBD1. CDR1 and CDR2 (germline): MDHEN, SYDVKM. The CDR3 contains 12 residues. Here the CDR3 reads CASSPQGPTRYF. For the CDR3, the DNA is TGTGCCAGCAGTCCACAGGGGCCTACGCGGTATTTT.

This clonotype has a count of ten or more. The chain recombines TRBV19 with TRBJ2-5, with D uncertain. Germline V gene lookup returns CDR1 LNHDA and CDR2 SQIVND (reference sequence). Trimming left V 0 bases short and J 5 bases short, with 10 bases between. The CDR3 is 14 amino acids. CDR3 in amino acids: CASSIERTSETQYF. CDR3 nucleotides: TGTGCCAGTAGTATAGAGCGTACATCGGAGACCCAGTACTTC.

The chain has TRBV4-1 and TRBJ2-7, with TRBD2 identical over 13 bases. V was pared by 3 bases and J by 0 bases, with 8 bases of the junction left unmatched. CDR3 size: 18 residues. The germline V gene has CDR1 MGHRA and CDR2 YSYEKL. The CDR3 coding sequence is TGCGCCAGCAGCCAGGTCGAACTAGCGGGAGGGAGCTCCTACGAGCAGTACTTC. Encoded protein: CASSQVELAGGSSYEQYF.

This clonotype was detected many times. This chain joins TRBV13 and TRBJ2-5; 7 bases fit TRBD2. Germline trimming cut 5 bases from V and 2 bases from J; bases unmatched to any gene: 5. Germline-derived CDR1 and CDR2 are PRHDT and FYEKMQ (reference sequence). The CDR3 has 14 residues. In DNA, the CDR3 is TGTGCCAGCAGCCCATTCGGGGGGCAAGAGACCCAGTACTTC. It specifies CASSPFGGQETQYF.

This clonotype was seen ten or more times. This sequence joins TRBV5-5 and TRBJ2-5; 15 positions agree with TRBD2. The V segment lost 3 bases and the J segment 5 bases; nucleotides outside the gene matches: 11. Germline-derived CDR1 and CDR2 are SGHKS and YYEKEE (reference sequence). The CDR3 is made up of 18 amino acids. CDR3 sequence: CASSWGLAGGPTSETQYF. The CDR3 DNA is TGTGCCAGCAGCTGGGGACTAGCGGGAGGTCCTACGAGTGAGACCCAGTACTTC.

This clonotype was counted many times. J is TRBJ2-7 and V is TRBV29-1; 12 nucleotides agree with TRBD2. The CDR3 runs 15 residues. V lost 2 bases, J lost 1 base, and 3 bases stayed unmatched. Germline V gene lookup returns CDR1 SQVTM and CDR2 ANQGSEA. The CDR3 DNA sequence: TGCAGCGTTGAAAGGGGGACTAGCGGGTCCTACGAGCAGTACTTC. As protein: CSVERGTSGSYEQYF.

The chain uses TRBV20-1 and TRBJ1-5; maybe TRBD1 (6 bases). The V end lost 1 base, the J end lost 7 bases, and 8 bases lay between the germline ends. Per germline, CDR1 DFQATT and CDR2 SNEGSKA (reference sequence). This CDR3 has 12 amino acids. CDR3 sequence: CSARGGAQPQHF. For the CDR3, the DNA is TGCAGTGCTAGAGGGGGGGCGCAGCCCCAGCATTTT.

The chain has TRBV2 and TRBJ2-3; possible D gene TRBD2, 6 bases. The CDR3 spans 13 residues. The germline V and J ends were trimmed by 7 bases and 3 bases, with 11 bases remaining between them. From germline, CDR1 is SNHLY and CDR2 FYNNEI. The CDR3 coding sequence is TGTGCCAGCATCCCTAGCGAGACAGATACGCAGTATTTT. This encodes CASIPSETDTQYF.

This clonotype was seen a handful of times. The chain combines TRBV14 with TRBJ1-4; the D gene is possibly TRBD1 (6 bases). CDR1 and CDR2 (germline): SGHDN, FVKESK. CDR3 size: 12 residues. V was cut by 4 bases and J by 14 bases, with 14 bases left in between. The CDR3 nucleotides are TGTGCCAGCAGCCCGGGCCGGGACATTCTGTTTTTT. Translation gives CASSPGRDILFF.

At least ten counts were recorded for this clonotype. DNA for the CDR3: TGTGCCAGCAGTTTATTAGGGGTTCCGGCCGAGCAGTACTTC. Encoded protein: CASSLLGVPAEQYF. The chain joins TRBV27 to TRBJ2-7; maybe TRBD1 (5 bases). The V end was cut by 1 base, the J end by 6 bases, with 13 bases between. The CDR3 totals 14 residues. The germline V gene has CDR1 MNHEY and CDR2 SMNVEV (reference sequence).

CDR3 sequence (DNA): TGTGCCAGCAGTGAATATGGGATTGGGTTCTACAATGAGCAGTTCTTC. It is translated as CASSEYGIGFYNEQFF. The chain is built from TRBV6-1 and TRBJ2-1; D gene ambiguous. Trimming removed 2 bases from V and 3 bases from J, with 14 bases in between. The germline V gene encodes CDR1 MNHNS and CDR2 SASEGT. This CDR3 is built from 16 residues.

This clonotype has only a few counts. V usage is TRBV28 and J usage is TRBJ2-7; 11 bases map to TRBD1. Per the germline V gene, CDR1 is MDHEN and CDR2 is SYDVKM. The CDR3 is made up of 15 amino acids. Trimming at V came to 6 bases and at J to 7 bases, leaving 11 bases not matched to a gene. The chain's CDR3 is CASRPWTGGPTEQYF. As DNA, the CDR3 is TGTGCCAGCAGACCCTGGACAGGGGGCCCGACGGAGCAGTACTTC.

V gene TRBV7-9 combines with J gene TRBJ2-7; 7 bases are a match to TRBD1. Per germline, CDR1 SEHNR and CDR2 FQNEAQ (reference sequence). V dropped 6 bases and J dropped 2; count of bases not matched to a gene: 7. This CDR3 is built from 14 residues. The CDR3 bases are TGTGCCAGCAGTCCCTCGGGACAGCCCTACGAGCAGTACTTC. Protein sequence: CASSPSGQPYEQYF.

The chain carries TRBV7-9 and TRBJ1-1; D remains unclear. The CDR3 totals 11 residues. Trimming removed 1 base from V and 11 bases from J, with 8 bases in between. Germline CDR1 SEHNR, CDR2 FQNEAQ (reference sequence). The CDR3, as DNA: TGTGCCAGCAGCTTAGAGTGGGTCGCTTTCTTT. Amino acids: CASSLEWVAFF.

This clonotype was counted at least ten times. This chain links TRBV6-1 with TRBJ2-7; tentative D call: TRBD2 (5 bases). Germline V gene sequence: CDR1 MNHNS, CDR2 SASEGT. Trimming cost V 5 bases and J 3 bases, with 17 bases left between them. This CDR3 is 15 amino acids long. For the CDR3, the DNA is TGTGCCAGCAGTAAATCCCGGGGAGCGAGCTACGAGCAGTACTTC. As protein: CASSKSRGASYEQYF.

This clonotype was detected only a few times. The chain joins TRBV20-1 to TRBJ1-2, with D unresolved. The V end was cut by 0 bases, the J end by 2 bases, with 7 bases between. The CDR3 length is 13 residues. Germline lookup yields CDR1 DFQATT and CDR2 SNEGSKA (reference sequence). The CDR3 region has the DNA TGCAGTGCTAGAGATCAGCGAAACTATGGCTACACCTTC. Its protein is CSARDQRNYGYTF.

V usage is TRBV5-1 and J usage is TRBJ2-3; 8 positions match TRBD1. CDR1 SGHRS and CDR2 YFSETQ come from the germline V gene. V gave up 5 bases and J gave up 3 bases; unmatched junction bases: 8. The CDR3 length is 15 residues. The CDR3 spells CASSRGQGRTDTQYF. The CDR3 DNA sequence: TGCGCCAGCAGTCGAGGACAGGGAAGGACAGATACGCAGTATTTT.

CDR3 sequence reads: CSARDLGGGHTGELFF. CDR3 sequence (DNA): TGCAGTGCTAGAGATCTGGGAGGGGGCCACACCGGGGAGCTGTTTTTT. The J gene is TRBJ2-2, the V gene TRBV20-1, with D possibly being TRBD1 or TRBD2 (7 bases each). V shed 0 bases and J shed 3 bases, with 14 bases lying between them. CDR3 length equals 16 residues. Germline V gene data show CDR1 as DFQATT and CDR2 as SNEGSKA (reference sequence).

The chain employs TRBV29-1 and TRBJ2-7; 13 bases align to TRBD2. Germline CDR1 is SQVTM and CDR2 is ANQGSEA. The CDR3 is made up of 16 amino acids. After removal of 6 bases from V and 3 bases from J, the junction contained 11 bases not matched to a gene. The CDR3 spells CSVGLAGYGVVYEQYF. CDR3 coding DNA: TGCAGCGTGGGACTAGCGGGATACGGTGTGGTCTACGAGCAGTACTTC.

This chain uses TRBV2 with TRBJ2-3, with D unresolved. Germline values: CDR1 SNHLY, CDR2 FYNNEI. CDR3 length: 9 residues. Trimming pared 11 bases from V and 5 bases from J, leaving 5 bases between. The CDR3 protein is CAGGDTQYF. CDR3 DNA: TGTGCCGGCGGAGATACGCAGTATTTT.

This rearrangement joins TRBV29-1 to TRBJ2-5, with 7 bases identical to TRBD2. The germline gives CDR1 SQVTM, CDR2 ANQGSEA. The V and J ends lost 8 bases and 5 bases, in that order; junction bases with no gene match: 8. The CDR3 spans 12 residues. The CDR3 nucleotides read TGCAGCACCTTCCAGGGAGGGGAGACCCAGTACTTC. This codes for CSTFQGGETQYF.

This clonotype was seen ten or more times. This rearrangement joins TRBV19 to TRBJ2-7; D perhaps matches TRBD2 (7 bases). Per the germline V gene, CDR1 is LNHDA and CDR2 is SQIVND (reference sequence). The CDR3 extends over 16 amino acids. Trimming left V 5 bases short and J 4 bases short, with 21 bases between. Written as DNA, the CDR3 is TGTGCCAGTAGTCCCTCCGGGGGCGGGAGTATTTACGAGCAGTACTTC. Translating it yields CASSPSGGGSIYEQYF.

The sample holds a few counts of this clonotype. The rearrangement uses TRBV9 and TRBJ1-5; no clear D. This CDR3 contains 13 residues. V dropped 0 bases and J dropped 7 bases, with 8 bases sitting between them. Germline lookup yields CDR1 SGDLS and CDR2 YYNGEE. The CDR3 DNA reads as TGTGCCAGCAGCGTAGACAACGGGCAGCCCCAGCATTTT. This encodes CASSVDNGQPQHF.

The chain combines TRBV29-1 with TRBJ2-1; D not certain. Trimming left V 4 bases short and J 0 bases short, with 7 bases between. From germline, CDR1 is SQVTM and CDR2 ANQGSEA. The CDR3 has 13 residues. CDR3 DNA: TGCAGCGTTGCGGTTGGCTCCTACAATGAGCAGTTCTTC. Encoded protein: CSVAVGSYNEQFF.

This clonotype was recorded many times. This chain uses TRBV12-3 or TRBV12-4 with TRBJ2-6, with D possibly TRBD1 on 5 matching bases. This CDR3 comprises 16 residues. V was pared by 2 bases and J by 1 base, with 9 bases between. This CDR3 reads CASSLSRGSGANVLTF. In DNA, the CDR3 is TGTGCCAGCAGTTTAAGTAGGGGTTCTGGGGCCAACGTCCTGACTTTC.

There are a few counts of this clonotype. The rearrangement links TRBV6-1 to TRBJ2-6, with unresolved D. Per the germline V gene, CDR1 is MNHNS and CDR2 is SASEGT. This CDR3 is built from 16 residues. The ends were cut back, 0 bases at V and 0 bases at J, with 6 bases in the middle. CDR3 residues: CASSEAPGSGANVLTF. CDR3 in DNA: TGTGCCAGCAGTGAAGCGCCAGGCTCTGGGGCCAACGTCCTGACTTTC.